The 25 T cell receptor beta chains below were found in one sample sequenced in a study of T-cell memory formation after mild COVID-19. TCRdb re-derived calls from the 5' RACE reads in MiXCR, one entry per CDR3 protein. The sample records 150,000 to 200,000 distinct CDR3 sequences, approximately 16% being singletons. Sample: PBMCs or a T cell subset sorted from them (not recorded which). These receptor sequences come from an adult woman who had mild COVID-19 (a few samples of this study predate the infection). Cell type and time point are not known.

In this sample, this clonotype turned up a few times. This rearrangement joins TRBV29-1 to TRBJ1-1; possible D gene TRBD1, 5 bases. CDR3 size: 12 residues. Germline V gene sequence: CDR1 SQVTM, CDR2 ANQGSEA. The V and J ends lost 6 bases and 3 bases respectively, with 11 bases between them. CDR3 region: CSVLRGDTEAFF. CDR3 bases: TGCAGCGTATTGCGGGGGGACACTGAAGCTTTCTTT.

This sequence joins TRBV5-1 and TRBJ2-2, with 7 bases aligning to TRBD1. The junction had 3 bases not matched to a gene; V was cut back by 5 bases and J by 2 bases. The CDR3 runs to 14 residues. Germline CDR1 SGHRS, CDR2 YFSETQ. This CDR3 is CASRTGYNTGELFF. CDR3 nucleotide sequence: TGCGCCAGCAGGACAGGGTATAACACCGGGGAGCTGTTTTTT.

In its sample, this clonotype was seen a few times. In DNA, the CDR3 is TGTGCCAGCAACGAGGCAGGTTCCCTTATCGAGACCCAGTACTTC. Protein product: CASNEAGSLIETQYF. J is TRBJ2-5 and V is TRBV6-2 or TRBV6-3; D is unclear. The CDR3 has 15 amino acids. V lost 7 bases and J lost 5, with 20 bases in between. CDR1 MNHEY and CDR2 SVGEGT come from the germline V gene.

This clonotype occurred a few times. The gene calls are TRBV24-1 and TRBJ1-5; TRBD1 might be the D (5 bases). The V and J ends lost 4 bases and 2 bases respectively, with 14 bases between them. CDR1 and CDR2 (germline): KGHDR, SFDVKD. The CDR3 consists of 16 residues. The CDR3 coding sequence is TGTGCCACCAGTGACCGGACAAGGTCCGGCAATCAGCCCCAGCATTTT. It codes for CATSDRTRSGNQPQHF.

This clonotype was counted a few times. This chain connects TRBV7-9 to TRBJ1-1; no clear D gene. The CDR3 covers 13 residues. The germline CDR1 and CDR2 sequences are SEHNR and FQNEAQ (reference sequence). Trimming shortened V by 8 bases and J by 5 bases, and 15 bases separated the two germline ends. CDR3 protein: CASLDSFGTEAFF. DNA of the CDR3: TGTGCCAGCTTGGACTCCTTTGGTACTGAAGCTTTCTTT.

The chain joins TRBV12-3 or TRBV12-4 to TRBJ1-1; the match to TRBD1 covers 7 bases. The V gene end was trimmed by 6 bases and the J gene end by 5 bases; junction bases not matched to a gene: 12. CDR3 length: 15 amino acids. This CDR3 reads CASSRDSRIRTEAFF. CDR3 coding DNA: TGTGCCAGCAGCCGGGACAGTCGAATCAGGACTGAAGCTTTCTTT.

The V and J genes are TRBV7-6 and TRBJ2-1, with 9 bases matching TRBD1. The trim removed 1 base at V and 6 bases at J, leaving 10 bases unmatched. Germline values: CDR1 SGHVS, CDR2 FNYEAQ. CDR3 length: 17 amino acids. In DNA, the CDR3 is TGTGCCAGCAGCTTAGTTAACAGGGGGCGCAGGGGCAATGAGCAGTTCTTC. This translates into CASSLVNRGRRGNEQFF.

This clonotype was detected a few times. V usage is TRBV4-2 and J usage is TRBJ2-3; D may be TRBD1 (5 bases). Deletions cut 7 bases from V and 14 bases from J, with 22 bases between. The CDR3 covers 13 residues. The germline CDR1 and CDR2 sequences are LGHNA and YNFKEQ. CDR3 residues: CASTPVGQAIRYF. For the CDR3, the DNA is TGTGCCAGCACGCCGGTGGGGCAGGCGATTCGGTATTTT.

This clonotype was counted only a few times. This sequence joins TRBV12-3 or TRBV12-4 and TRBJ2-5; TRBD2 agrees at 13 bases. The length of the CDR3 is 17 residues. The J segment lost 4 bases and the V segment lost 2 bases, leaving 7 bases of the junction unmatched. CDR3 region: CASSLSRWTSGRETQYF. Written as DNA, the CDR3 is TGTGCCAGCAGTTTATCCCGGTGGACTAGCGGGAGAGAGACCCAGTACTTC.

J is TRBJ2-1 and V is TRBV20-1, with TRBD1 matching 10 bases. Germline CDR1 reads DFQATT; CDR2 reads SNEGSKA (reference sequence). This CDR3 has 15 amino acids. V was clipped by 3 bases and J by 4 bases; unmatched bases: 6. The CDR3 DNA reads TGCAGTGCTAGGGGTAGGACAGGGGGATACAATGAGCAGTTCTTC. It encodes CSARGRTGGYNEQFF.

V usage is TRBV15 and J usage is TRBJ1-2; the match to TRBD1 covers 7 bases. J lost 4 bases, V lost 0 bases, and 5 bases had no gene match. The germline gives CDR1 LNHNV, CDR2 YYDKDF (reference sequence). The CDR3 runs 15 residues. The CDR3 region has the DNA TGTGCCACCAGCAGAGATTTGCCAGGGGGCTATGGCTACACCTTC. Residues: CATSRDLPGGYGYTF.

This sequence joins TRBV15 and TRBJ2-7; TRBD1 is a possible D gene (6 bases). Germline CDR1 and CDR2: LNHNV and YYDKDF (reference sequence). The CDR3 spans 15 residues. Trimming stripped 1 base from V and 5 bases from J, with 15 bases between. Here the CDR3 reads CATSRGGEGDNEQYF. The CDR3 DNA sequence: TGTGCCACCAGCAGAGGGGGTGAAGGGGACAACGAGCAGTACTTC.

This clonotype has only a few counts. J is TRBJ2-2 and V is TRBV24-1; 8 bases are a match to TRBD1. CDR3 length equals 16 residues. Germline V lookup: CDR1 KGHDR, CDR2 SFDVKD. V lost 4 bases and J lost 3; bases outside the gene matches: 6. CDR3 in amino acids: CATSDSDRGDTGELFF. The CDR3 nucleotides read TGTGCCACCAGTGACTCCGACAGGGGCGACACCGGGGAGCTGTTTTTT.

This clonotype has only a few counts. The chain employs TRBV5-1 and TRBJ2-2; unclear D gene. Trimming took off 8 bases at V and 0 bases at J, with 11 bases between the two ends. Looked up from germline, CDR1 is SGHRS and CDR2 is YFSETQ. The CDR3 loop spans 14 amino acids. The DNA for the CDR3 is TGCGCCAGTATCAGAGACGCGAACACCGGGGAGCTGTTTTTT. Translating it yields CASIRDANTGELFF.

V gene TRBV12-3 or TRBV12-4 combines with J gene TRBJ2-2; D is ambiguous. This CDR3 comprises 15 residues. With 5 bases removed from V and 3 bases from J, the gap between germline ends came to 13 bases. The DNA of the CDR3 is TGTGCCAGCAGTACGATCGCCGGGCACACCGGGGAGCTGTTTTTT. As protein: CASSTIAGHTGELFF.

CDR3 DNA sequence: TGTGCCAGCAGTGTCCGGACAGGGGCCCTTCCTAGCCAGCCCCAGCATTTT. This sequence encodes CASSVRTGALPSQPQHF. The chain recombines TRBV6-1 with TRBJ1-5, with 9 positions matching TRBD1. Germline trimming cut 4 bases from V and 7 bases from J; bases unmatched to any gene: 14. This CDR3 has 17 residues. Germline V lookup: CDR1 MNHNS, CDR2 SASEGT.

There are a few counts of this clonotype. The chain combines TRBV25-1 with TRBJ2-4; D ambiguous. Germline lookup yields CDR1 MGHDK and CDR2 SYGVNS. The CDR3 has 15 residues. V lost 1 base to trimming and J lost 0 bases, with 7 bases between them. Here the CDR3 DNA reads TGTGCCAGCAGTGAATCATTACTAGCCAAAAACATTCAGTACTTC. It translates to CASSESLLAKNIQYF.

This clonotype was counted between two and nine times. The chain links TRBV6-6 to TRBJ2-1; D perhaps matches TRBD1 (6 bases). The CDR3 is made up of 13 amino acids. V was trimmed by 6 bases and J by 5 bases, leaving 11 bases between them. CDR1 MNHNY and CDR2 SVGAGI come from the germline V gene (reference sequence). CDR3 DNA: TGTGCCAGCAGGTCAGGGGTCAACAATGAGCAGTTCTTC. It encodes CASRSGVNNEQFF.

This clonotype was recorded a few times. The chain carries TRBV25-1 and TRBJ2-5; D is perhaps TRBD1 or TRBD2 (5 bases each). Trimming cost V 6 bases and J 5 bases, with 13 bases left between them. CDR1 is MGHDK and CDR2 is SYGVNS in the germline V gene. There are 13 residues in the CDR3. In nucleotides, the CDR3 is TGTGCCAGCAGCGTGACCGGGACGGAGACCCAGTACTTC. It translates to CASSVTGTETQYF.

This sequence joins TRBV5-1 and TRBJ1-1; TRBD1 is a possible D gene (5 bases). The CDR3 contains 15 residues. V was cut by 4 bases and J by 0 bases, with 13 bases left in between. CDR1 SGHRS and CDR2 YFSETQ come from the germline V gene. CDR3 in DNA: TGCGCCAGCAGCCACGGAGGGGTGATGAACACTGAAGCTTTCTTT. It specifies CASSHGGVMNTEAFF.

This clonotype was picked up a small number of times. The DNA of the CDR3 is TGCGCCAGCAGCCAGCTCAATACAGGAGCCAAAAACATTCAGTACTTC. Its translation: CASSQLNTGAKNIQYF. This chain joins TRBV4-1 and TRBJ2-4; possible D gene TRBD1, 5 bases. This CDR3 has 16 amino acids. Germline-derived CDR1 and CDR2 are MGHRA and YSYEKL. With 3 bases removed from V and 0 bases from J, the gap between germline ends came to 12 bases.

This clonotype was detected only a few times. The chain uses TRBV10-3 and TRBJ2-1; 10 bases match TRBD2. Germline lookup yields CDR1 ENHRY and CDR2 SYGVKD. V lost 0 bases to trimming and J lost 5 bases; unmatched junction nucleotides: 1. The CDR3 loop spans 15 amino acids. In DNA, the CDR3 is TGTGCCATCAGTGAGTCACTAGCGGGGAACAATGAGCAGTTCTTC. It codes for CAISESLAGNNEQFF.

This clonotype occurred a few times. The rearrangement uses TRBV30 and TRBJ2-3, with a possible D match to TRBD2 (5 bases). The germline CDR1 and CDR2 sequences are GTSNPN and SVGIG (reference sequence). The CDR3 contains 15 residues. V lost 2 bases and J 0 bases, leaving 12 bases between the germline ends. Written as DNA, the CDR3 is TGTGCCTGGAGTAGAATGCGGGTTAGCACAGATACGCAGTATTTT. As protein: CAWSRMRVSTDTQYF.

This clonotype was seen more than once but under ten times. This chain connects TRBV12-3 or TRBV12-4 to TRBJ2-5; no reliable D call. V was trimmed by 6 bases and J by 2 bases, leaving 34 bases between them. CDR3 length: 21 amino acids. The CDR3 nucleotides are TGTGCCAGCAGCCCTTTCCACCGTGGGTTGCGCAAGAAGGCTTATCAAGAGACCCAGTACTTC. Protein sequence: CASSPFHRGLRKKAYQETQYF.

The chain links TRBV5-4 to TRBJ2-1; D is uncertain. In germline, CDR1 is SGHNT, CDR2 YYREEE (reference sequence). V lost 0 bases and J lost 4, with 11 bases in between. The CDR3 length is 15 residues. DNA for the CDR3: TGTGCCAGCAGCTTGGAAAGAGACGGATACAATGAGCAGTTCTTC. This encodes CASSLERDGYNEQFF.